The 30 T cell receptor beta chains in this list originate from one sample, sequenced in a study of CXCR3-negative and CXCR3-positive naive CD8 T cells. These TCRs' antigens remain unknown. Study-wide results and limits: Comparison of naive cells showed more hydrophobic TRB CDR3s in CXCR3-positive than in CXCR3-negative naive cells.

cDNA libraries for TRB were generated by 5' RACE incorporating UMI labels. TCRdb reprocessed the 5' RACE reads and keeps a single row for each CDR3 protein, giving no DNA. This sample contains around 61,000 distinct CDR3 sequences. Material: naive CXCR3+ CD8+ T cells from blood. Documented subset: CD45RO-CCR7+CD27+CD95- naive CD8+ T cells expressing CXCR3 (TNR3+). The receptor set was obtained from a human donor in good health. Some clones in this sample may be carry-over from other donors' samples.

This chain links TRBV28 with TRBJ2-3; absent DNA, TCRdb's TRBD2 call cannot be checked. The germline gives CDR1 MDHEN, CDR2 SYDVKM. The CDR3 runs to 15 residues. The CDR3 sequence: CASSFSGLSTDTQYF.

The V call is TRBV5-6, the J call TRBJ2-1; as DNA is missing, the TRBD2 call by TCRdb cannot be tested. This CDR3 comprises 16 residues. Germline-derived CDR1 and CDR2 are SGHDT and YYEEEE. The CDR3: CASSLSAGLGANEQFF. Filled out from reference TRBV5-6 and TRBJ2-1, the complete variable domain reads DAGVTQSPTHLIKTRGQQVTLRCSPKSGHDTVSWYQQALGQGPQFIFQYYEEEERQRGNFPDRFSGHQFPNYSSELNVNALLLGDSALYLCASSLSAGLGANEQFFGPGTRLTVL.

The V call is TRBV4-1, the J call TRBJ2-7. From germline, CDR1 is MGHRA and CDR2 YSYEKL. This CDR3 has 16 residues. This CDR3 is CASSQDRRSPSYEQYF.

The rearrangement links TRBV29-1 to TRBJ2-7; TCRdb gives TRBD1 as the D gene, but with no DNA this cannot be confirmed. CDR3 length: 12 amino acids. Looked up from germline, CDR1 is SQVTM and CDR2 is ANQGSEA. The chain's CDR3 is CSVEGQAYEQYF.

The CDR3 spells CASSGGFDTGELFF. V gene TRBV7-3 combines with J gene TRBJ2-2; absent DNA, TCRdb's TRBD2 call cannot be checked. Germline V lookup: CDR1 SGHTA, CDR2 FQGTGA. The CDR3 extends over 14 amino acids.

CDR3 in amino acids: CASSELAGTYNEQFF. V gene TRBV25-1 combines with J gene TRBJ2-1. This CDR3 region has 15 residues. The germline gives CDR1 MGHDK, CDR2 SYGVNS.

J is TRBJ2-7 and V is TRBV5-1; TCRdb's D call of TRBD1 is untestable without DNA. The CDR3 loop spans 15 amino acids. Germline loops: CDR1 SGHRS, CDR2 YFSETQ. CDR3: CASSLEIGTGYEQYF.

The J gene is TRBJ1-4, the V gene TRBV7-9. Germline CDR1 reads SEHNR; CDR2 reads FQNEAQ (reference sequence). The CDR3 length is 14 residues. The CDR3 is CASSQTAPNEKLFF. The full variable domain, completed using reference TRBV7-9 and TRBJ1-4, is DTGVSQNPRHKITKRGQNVTFRCDPISEHNRLYWYRQTLGQGPEFLTYFQNEAQLEKSRLLSDRFSAERPKGSFSTLEIQRTEQGDSAMYLCASSQTAPNEKLFFGSGTQLSVL.

The V gene is TRBV5-1, the J gene TRBJ2-1; TCRdb indicates TRBD2, and absent DNA this call remains unverified. The CDR3 is made up of 16 amino acids. CDR1 is SGHRS and CDR2 is YFSETQ in the germline V gene. The CDR3 sequence: CASSQTSGGAYDEQFF.

This chain connects TRBV29-1 to TRBJ2-7; TCRdb lists TRBD1, though no DNA is available to test this call. CDR1 is SQVTM, CDR2 ANQGSEA, per germline. The CDR3 has 14 amino acids. CDR3 region: CSVDGQGVSYEQYF.

J is TRBJ2-7 and V is TRBV10-3. Looked up from germline, CDR1 is ENHRY and CDR2 is SYGVKD. CDR3 size: 11 residues. This CDR3 is CAIAGSYEQYF.

The CDR3 is CASSPLVGGTNEQFF. The gene calls are TRBV7-9 and TRBJ2-1; the TCRdb call, TRBD2, lacks DNA for checking. CDR3 size: 15 residues. Germline V gene sequence: CDR1 SEHNR, CDR2 FQNEAQ (reference sequence).

The chain couples TRBV15 to TRBJ2-6. This CDR3 region has 16 residues. CDR1 is LNHNV and CDR2 is YYDKDF in the germline V gene (reference sequence). This chain's CDR3 is CATSRARLQLANVLTF.

V is TRBV29-1 and J is TRBJ2-2. Per the germline V gene, CDR1 is SQVTM and CDR2 is ANQGSEA. CDR3 length: 14 amino acids. CDR3 amino acids: CSVEDRGITGELFF.

V is TRBV15 and J is TRBJ2-7; TCRdb picks TRBD1, but there is no DNA to check that call. CDR1 is LNHNV, CDR2 YYDKDF, per germline (reference sequence). The CDR3 consists of 15 residues. CDR3 sequence: CATSSGTGGSYEQYF. The full variable domain, with the rest looked up from reference TRBV15 and TRBJ2-7, is DAMVIQNPRYQVTQFGKPVTLSCSQTLNHNVMYWYQQKSSQAPKLLFHYYDKDFNNEADTPDNFQSRRPNTSFCFLDIRSPGLGDTAMYLCATSSGTGGSYEQYFGPGTRLTVT.

The chain couples TRBV9 to TRBJ2-1. Germline CDR1 SGDLS, CDR2 YYNGEE. The CDR3 has 11 amino acids. The CDR3 loop reads CASSPNNEQFF.

This rearrangement joins TRBV4-1 to TRBJ2-1; the D gene TCRdb calls, TRBD2, cannot be checked with no DNA. This CDR3 contains 18 residues. Germline V gene sequence: CDR1 MGHRA, CDR2 YSYEKL. The CDR3 here is CASSQVASGVFSYNEQFF.

The chain carries TRBV6-6 and TRBJ2-7; the TCRdb call, TRBD1, lacks DNA for checking. This CDR3 contains 13 residues. Germline assignment: CDR1 MNHNY and CDR2 SVGAGI (reference sequence). CDR3 amino acids: CASSYPGNYEQYF.

The genes are TRBV27 and TRBJ1-2; TCRdb calls TRBD1, which cannot be checked without DNA. CDR1 and CDR2 from the germline V gene are MNHEY and SMNVEV (reference sequence). The length of the CDR3 is 14 residues. CDR3: CASSLAPAGGGYTF.

The chain recombines TRBV2 with TRBJ1-1; TCRdb's D call, TRBD1, is unchecked because there is no DNA. This CDR3 spans 13 amino acids. Germline loops: CDR1 SNHLY, CDR2 FYNNEI. CDR3 protein: CASRKQGNTEAFF.

This rearrangement joins TRBV23-1 to TRBJ2-7; no DNA is available, so the TRBD2 call from TCRdb remains unchecked. TRBV23-1 is treated as an ORF (open reading frame) with a function not yet certain. The CDR3 has 14 amino acids. The CDR3 region is CASSLQESPHEQYF.

The V gene is TRBV19, the J gene TRBJ2-7; TCRdb proposes TRBD1, but this gene call is untestable without DNA. This CDR3 contains 14 residues. Germline-derived CDR1 and CDR2 are LNHDA and SQIVND (reference sequence). The CDR3 spells CASSQIGTGYEQYF. The variable domain in full, completed from reference TRBV19 and TRBJ2-7, reads DGGITQSPKYLFRKEGQNVTLSCEQNLNHDAMYWYRQDPGQGLRLIYYSQIVNDFQKGDIAEGYSVSREKKESFPLTVTSAQKNPTAFYLCASSQIGTGYEQYFGPGTRLTVT.

The chain links TRBV5-6 to TRBJ2-1; TCRdb lists TRBD1, though no DNA is available to test this call. The CDR3 spans 14 residues. The germline V gene has CDR1 SGHDT and CDR2 YYEEEE. CDR3 sequence: CASSLGGGVNEQFF.

J is TRBJ1-5 and V is TRBV6-5; the D call of TRBD1 rests on TCRdb alone, since no DNA is present to check it. CDR3 size: 15 residues. Germline V gene sequence: CDR1 MNHEY, CDR2 SVGAGI. The chain's CDR3 is CASSSQGYGNQPQHF.

The V and J genes are TRBV27 and TRBJ2-7; without DNA, the TCRdb call of TRBD1 cannot be checked. The CDR3 is 14 amino acids. The germline CDR1 and CDR2 sequences are MNHEY and SMNVEV (reference sequence). The CDR3 protein is CASSGTGGAYEQYF.

The V and J genes are TRBV2 and TRBJ2-7. The V gene's germline CDR1 is SNHLY and CDR2 FYNNEI. The CDR3 sequence is 11 residues long. This CDR3 reads CASTRSYEQYF.

The chain recombines TRBV7-2 with TRBJ2-5; lacking DNA, the TRBD1 call made by TCRdb goes unchecked. Germline CDR1 and CDR2: SGHTA and FQGNSA. This CDR3 comprises 16 residues. CDR3 amino acids: CASSLHRDRGLETQYF.

The chain uses TRBV29-1 and TRBJ2-5; checking the TCRdb D call of TRBD1 is not possible without DNA. The CDR3 runs to 16 residues. Germline V lookup: CDR1 SQVTM, CDR2 ANQGSEA. CDR3 sequence: CSVNGLSRDSQETQYF.

The chain uses TRBV20-1 and TRBJ2-7; TCRdb returns TRBD2, unconfirmable since there is no DNA. There are 15 residues in the CDR3. The germline CDR1 and CDR2 sequences are DFQATT and SNEGSKA (reference sequence). The CDR3 loop is CSARVRREAFYEQYF.

The chain is built from TRBV5-1 and TRBJ2-1; TCRdb calls TRBD1, which cannot be checked without DNA. The germline V gene encodes CDR1 SGHRS and CDR2 YFSETQ. The CDR3 runs 15 residues. This CDR3 reads CASRFDGGEYNEQFF. Supplemented by reference TRBV5-1 and TRBJ2-1, the full variable domain reads KAGVTQTPRYLIKTRGQQVTLSCSPISGHRSVSWYQQTPGQGLQFLFEYFSETQRNKGNFPGRFSGRQFSNSRSEMNVSTLELGDSALYLCASRFDGGEYNEQFFGPGTRLTVL.